The present T cell receptor beta chain was sequenced within a study of identical twins. Addition of a universal primer site occurred through template switching, and cDNA carried unique molecular identifiers. One entry per CDR3 protein results from TCRdb running MiXCR on the 5' RACE reads. The table has a few hundred thousand distinct CDR3 sequences, roughly 9% seen once. CDR1 is ENHRY, CDR2 SYGVKD, per germline. The CDR3 totals 12 residues. The chain uses TRBV10-3 and TRBJ2-1; perhaps D is TRBD1 or TRBD2 (5 bases each). The specimen sequenced was naive T cells sorted from blood. This clonotype was obtained from a woman aged 50 to 65 in good health. The CDR3 is CATAVGSNEQFF. In DNA, the CDR3 is TGTGCGACAGCGGTTGGGTCGAATGAGCAGTTCTTC.